This entry features one T cell receptor (beta chain) sequence. Only one count was recorded for this clone. Its antigen is not yet known. No quality values exist for individual bases; no much larger clone is one base distant. Sequences LGHDT (CDR1) and YNNKEL (CDR2) are obtained from the germline V gene (reference sequence). The trim is 4 bases for V and 3 bases for J, with a gap of 4 bases between the germline ends. From the cysteine through the phenylalanine, the CDR3 covers 11 amino acids. The entry retains the CDR3 DNA only, 33 bases that are in frame from base 1. This sample is part of a study of blood T cell repertoires in COVID-19 (dated by TCRdb to 2020 to 2022). For the study in its entirety: The collaborator samples originated in the United States, Italy and Spain and spanned the acute and convalescent phases of COVID-19. The material from the prospective study consisted of cDNA or gDNA derived from T cells, B-cell-depleted T cells, or PBMCs. The dataset comprised deeply sampled blood TCRbeta repertoires from subjects exposed to, actively infected with, or recovered from COVID-19. The repertoires were released in a freely available public database meant as a resource for research on the immune response to SARS-CoV-2. Samples were obtained from the ongoing ImmuneRACE study (first 160 participants) and from some 1,200 subjects provided by 6 global collaborators. A de-identified subject ID, COVID-19 status, age in years and sex were almost always included in the sample metadata. Where available, HLA class I and class II types were taken from metadata supplied by the sample provider and were not determined by assay-based typing. Broad study findings and their caveats: Clinical and demographic metadata were provided uncurated, with the amount varying by source and participant.

One collaborating source in Seattle enrolled patients during active infection and followed them longitudinally through the course of disease. Whole blood was collected in K2EDTA tubes by collaborating institutions according to the institutions' own protocols. Collaborator samples were shipped for TCRbeta analysis as frozen whole blood, isolated PBMCs, or DNA extracted from either sample type. The immunoSEQ Assay, a bias-controlled multiplex PCR, was used to amplify TCRbeta CDR3 regions from genomic DNA. The authors processed their data as follows. The number of nucleated cells in each sample was estimated by amplification of reference gene primers within the assay. Sequence reads were collapsed and filtered to measure the absolute abundance of every unique TCRbeta CDR3 rearrangement. For each sample, productive Simpson clonality was calculated by taking the square root of Simpson's diversity index across productive rearrangements. TCRdb stores this immuneACCESS table with in-frame sequences only. Part of the clones is absent; in the studies checked, under half of the shortfall reflects unresolved V genes, and no reason is known for the rest. The DNA was the basis for D and trimming; V, J and clone size are from that table. The sample data list under 250,000 clones, and around 86% of these were observed just once. The top ten clonotypes cover under 14% of the sample.

The V gene is TRBV3-1 (or the pseudogene TRBV3-2) and the J gene is TRBJ2-7; too little of a D gene remains to name it. The source is a man aged 45-65 years with COVID-19, enrolled during active disease. The sample consisted of peripheral blood. The DNA sequence is given as TGTGCCAGCAGCCGTATCTACGAGCAGTACTTC. Translation gives CASSRIYEQYF.